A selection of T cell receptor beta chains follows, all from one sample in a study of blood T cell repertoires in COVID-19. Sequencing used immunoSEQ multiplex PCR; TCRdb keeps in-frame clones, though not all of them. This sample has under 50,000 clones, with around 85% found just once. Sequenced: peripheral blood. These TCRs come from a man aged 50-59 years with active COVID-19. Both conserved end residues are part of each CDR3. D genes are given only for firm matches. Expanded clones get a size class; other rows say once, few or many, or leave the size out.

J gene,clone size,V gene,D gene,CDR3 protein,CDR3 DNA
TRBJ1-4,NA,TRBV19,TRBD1,CASSRSQGPNEKLFF,TGTGCCAGTAGCCGTTCACAGGGGCCCAATGAAAAACTGTTTTTT
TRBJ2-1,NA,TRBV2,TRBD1,CASSGQGRSYNEQFF,TGTGCCAGCAGCGGACAGGGGCGGTCCTACAATGAGCAGTTCTTC
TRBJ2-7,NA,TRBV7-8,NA,CASSFPGGDGTTYEQYF,TGTGCCAGCAGCTTCCCTGGGGGGGACGGGACAACCTACGAGCAGTACTTC
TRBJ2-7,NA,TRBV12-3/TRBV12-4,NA,CASSLGRVGEQYF,TGTGCCAGCAGTTTAGGCAGGGTTGGGGAGCAGTACTTC
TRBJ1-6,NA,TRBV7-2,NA,CASSLGWGSPLHF,TGTGCCAGCAGCTTAGGGTGGGGCTCACCCCTCCACTTT
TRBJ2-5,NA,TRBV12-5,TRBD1,CASGLETGVTQYF,TGTGCTAGTGGTTTGGAGACAGGGGTGACCCAGTACTTC
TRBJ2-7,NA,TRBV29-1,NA,CSVRGRASYEQYF,TGCAGCGTTCGAGGGCGAGCATCCTACGAGCAGTACTTC
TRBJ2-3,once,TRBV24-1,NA,CATGLTGLADTQYF,TGTGCCACCGGGTTAACAGGGTTAGCAGATACGCAGTATTTT
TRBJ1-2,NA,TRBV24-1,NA,CATSDSFHQGTNYGYTF,TGTGCCACCAGTGATTCCTTTCATCAGGGGACCAACTATGGCTACACCTTC
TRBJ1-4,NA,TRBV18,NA,CASSPGLNEKLFF,TGTGCCAGCTCACCGGGCCTTAATGAAAAACTGTTTTTT
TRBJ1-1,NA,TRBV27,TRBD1,CASRRQGAWGAFF,TGTGCCAGCAGACGACAGGGGGCCTGGGGAGCTTTCTTT
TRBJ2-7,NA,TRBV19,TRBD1,CASSIKGRDRAYEQYF,TGTGCCAGTAGTATCAAGGGTCGGGACAGGGCCTACGAGCAGTACTTC
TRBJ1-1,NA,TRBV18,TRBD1,CASSPLDRGGLNTEAFF,TGTGCCAGCTCACCGCTGGACAGGGGCGGGTTGAACACTGAAGCTTTCTTT
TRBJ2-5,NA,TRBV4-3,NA,CASSQDLASQETQYF,TGCGCCAGCAGCCAAGATTTGGCTAGCCAAGAGACCCAGTACTTC
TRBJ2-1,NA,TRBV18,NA,CASSPPGTVNNEQFF,TGTGCCAGCTCACCCCCCGGCACAGTTAACAATGAGCAGTTCTTC
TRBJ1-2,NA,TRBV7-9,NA,CASSHPDSFGYTF,TGTGCCAGCAGCCATCCGGACAGCTTTGGCTACACCTTC
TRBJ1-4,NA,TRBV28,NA,CASSPGQNEKLFF,TGTGCCAGCAGCCCCGGACAGAATGAAAAACTGTTTTTT
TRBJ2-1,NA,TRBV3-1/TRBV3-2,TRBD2,CASSQDLAGGYNEQFF,TGTGCCAGCAGCCAAGATCTAGCGGGGGGCTACAATGAGCAGTTCTTC
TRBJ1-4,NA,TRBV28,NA,CASSLWRGANEKLFF,TGTGCCAGCAGTTTATGGCGGGGGGCTAATGAAAAACTGTTTTTT
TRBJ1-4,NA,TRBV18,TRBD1,CASSPRGQGGLENEKLFF,TGTGCCAGCTCACCACGGGGACAGGGCGGATTGGAGAATGAAAAACTGTTTTTT
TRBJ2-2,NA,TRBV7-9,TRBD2,CASGTSGGNTGELFF,TGTGCCAGCGGTACTAGCGGGGGTAACACCGGGGAGCTGTTTTTT
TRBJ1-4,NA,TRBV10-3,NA,CAISTGTNEKLFF,TGTGCCATCAGTACCGGGACTAATGAAAAACTGTTTTTT
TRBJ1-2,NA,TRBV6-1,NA,CASSEPYSERGLYGYTF,TGTGCCAGCAGTGAACCCTACTCGGAGAGGGGGTTATATGGCTACACCTTC
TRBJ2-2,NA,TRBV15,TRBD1,CATSRDRTGFRELFF,TGTGCCACCAGCAGAGACCGGACAGGATTCCGGGAGCTGTTTTTT
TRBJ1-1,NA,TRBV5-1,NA,CASSLVLANTEAFF,TGCGCCAGCAGCTTGGTATTGGCAAACACTGAAGCTTTCTTT
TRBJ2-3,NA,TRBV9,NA,CASSVVTNPTDTQYF,TGTGCCAGCAGCGTAGTGACTAACCCAACAGATACGCAGTATTTT
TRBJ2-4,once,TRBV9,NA,CASSVGVRDIQYF,TGTGCCAGCAGCGTAGGGGTCCGGGACATTCAGTACTTC
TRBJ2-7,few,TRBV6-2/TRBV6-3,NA,CASSYSSRYEQYF,TGTGCCAGCAGTTACTCGAGCAGGTACGAGCAGTACTTC
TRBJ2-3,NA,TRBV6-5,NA,CASSPGYFSEDTQYF,TGTGCCAGCAGTCCAGGTTACTTCTCAGAAGATACGCAGTATTTT
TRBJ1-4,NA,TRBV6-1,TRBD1,CASSERSGQGNEKLFF,TGTGCCAGCAGTGAAAGGTCGGGACAGGGTAATGAAAAACTGTTTTTT
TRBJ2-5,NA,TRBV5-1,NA,CASSWGTGLGQETQYF,TGCGCCAGCAGCTGGGGAACAGGGCTCGGCCAAGAGACCCAGTACTTC
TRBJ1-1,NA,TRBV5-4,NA,CASSLGRFMNTEAFF,TGTGCCAGCAGCTTGGGCAGGTTCATGAACACTGAAGCTTTCTTT